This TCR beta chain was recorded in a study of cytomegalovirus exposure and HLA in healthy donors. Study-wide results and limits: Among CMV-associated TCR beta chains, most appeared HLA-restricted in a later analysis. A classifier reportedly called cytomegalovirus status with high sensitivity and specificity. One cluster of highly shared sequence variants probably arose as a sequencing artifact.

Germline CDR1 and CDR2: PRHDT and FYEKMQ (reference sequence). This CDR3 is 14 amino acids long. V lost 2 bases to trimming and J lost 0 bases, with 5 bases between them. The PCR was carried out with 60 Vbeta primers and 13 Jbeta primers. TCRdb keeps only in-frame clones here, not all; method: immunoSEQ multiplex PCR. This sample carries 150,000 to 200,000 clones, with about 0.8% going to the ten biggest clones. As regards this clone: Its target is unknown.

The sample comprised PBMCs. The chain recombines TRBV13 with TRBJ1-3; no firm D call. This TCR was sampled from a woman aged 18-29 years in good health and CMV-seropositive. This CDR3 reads CASSLLLSGNTIYF. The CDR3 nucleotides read TGTGCCAGCAGCTTACTCCTCTCTGGAAACACCATATATTTT. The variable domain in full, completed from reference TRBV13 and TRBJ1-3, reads AAGVIQSPRHLIKEKRETATLKCYPIPRHDTVYWYQQGPGQDPQFLISFYEKMQSDKGSIPDRFSAQQFSDYHSELNMSSLELGDSALYFCASSLLLSGNTIYFGEGSWLTVV.